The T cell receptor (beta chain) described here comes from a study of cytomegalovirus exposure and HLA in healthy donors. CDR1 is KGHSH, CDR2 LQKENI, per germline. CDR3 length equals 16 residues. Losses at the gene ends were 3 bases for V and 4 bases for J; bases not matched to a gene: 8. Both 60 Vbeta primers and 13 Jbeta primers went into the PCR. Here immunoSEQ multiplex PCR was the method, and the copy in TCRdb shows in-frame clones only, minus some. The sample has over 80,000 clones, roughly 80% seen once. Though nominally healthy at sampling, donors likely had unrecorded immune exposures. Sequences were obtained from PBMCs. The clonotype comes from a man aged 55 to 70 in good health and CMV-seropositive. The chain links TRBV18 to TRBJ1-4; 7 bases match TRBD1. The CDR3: CASSPSYRGRNEKLFF. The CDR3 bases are TGTGCCAGCTCACCGTCCTACAGGGGTCGTAATGAAAAACTGTTTTTT.